What follows describes a single TCR beta chain. Its antigen remains unknown. Germline loops: CDR1 MDHEN, CDR2 SYDVKM. The CDR3 runs to 15 residues. V lost 10 bases, J lost 1 base, and 10 bases stayed unmatched. Unique-molecular-identifier-tagged TCR beta cDNA libraries were used. Researchers reported 400,000 to 550,000 cDNA molecules coming from around 1 to 10 million T cells. TCRdb re-derived calls from the PCR reads in MiXCR, one entry per CDR3 protein. The table lists 400,000 to 500,000 distinct CDR3 sequences, about 40% of them singletons. The data originate from a study of post-analysis software for immune sequencing data. Across the study: The study covered relapsing-remitting, secondary progressive and progressive-relapsing courses of multiple sclerosis. General study findings and limits: Patients carried four or five TRBV segments more frequently than controls did, and TRBV5-6, TRBV5-1 and TRBV20-1 were among them. Compared with controls, patients showed significantly lower normalized Chao1 diversity. Strong co-clustering by F measure was evident for samples that had been prepared in the same batch.

The chain combines TRBV28 with TRBJ2-4; 7 bases map to TRBD2. The clonotype comes from a girl aged 2 to 9 with multiple sclerosis. Sample: blood. This CDR3 is CATTLADWAKNIQYF. DNA of the CDR3: TGTGCCACCACCCTAGCGGACTGGGCCAAAAACATTCAGTACTTC.